The clone carrying this T cell receptor (beta chain) was seen a few times. Original processing methods: Estimated nucleated cell counts came from reference gene primer amplification. The data were produced by immunoSEQ multiplex PCR, yet TCRdb's version contains in-frame clones alone and is incomplete. V and J calls plus clone size are reproduced from that table; the DNA served to infer D and trimming. Of about 63,000 clones in the sample, 88% were seen once. V lost 3 bases and J lost 7, with 15 bases in between. CDR3 length equals 14 residues. From germline, CDR1 is GTSNPN and CDR2 SVGIG (reference sequence). These data come from a study of blood T cell repertoires in COVID-19. Study-level background: In each case, the material was cDNA or gDNA derived from T cells, B-cell-depleted T cells, or PBMCs.

The receptor was derived from a human donor in a cohort sampled during active COVID-19. Sequences were obtained from peripheral blood. This chain links TRBV30 with TRBJ2-2, with D possibly TRBD2 on 5 matching bases. CDR3 nucleotides: TGTGCCTGGAGGGATACACTCAGCGGCGGGGAGCTGTTTTTT. It codes for CAWRDTLSGGELFF.